This TCR beta chain comes out of a study of cytomegalovirus exposure and HLA in healthy donors (dated by TCRdb to about 2017). Regarding the study in general: According to an earlier analysis of 450 to 650 of the donors, about 170 million T cells yielded 100 million or so unique TCR beta sequences and about 300 Gb of sequence data. An early release that covered fewer than 750 HLA-typed donors contained approximately 300 gigabases of sequencing data and tens of millions of unique TCR sequences. Using immunosequencing, the study profiled T cell repertoires from about 620 subjects and related those repertoires to cytomegalovirus serostatus. Every repertoire in the discovery cohort had been generated on one and the same sequencing platform. Typing coverage varied by locus: about 620-630 donors for A, B, C, DRB1 and DQB1; approximately 500 for DQA1; more than 600 for DPA1; around 450 for DPB1. The study aimed to test whether signatures of past pathogen exposure could be identified by cataloging public T cell receptors. An earlier analysis of around 580 of the donors used high-throughput TCR beta sequencing to judge whether each TCR beta V gene segment behaved as functional or pseudogenic. Class I and class II HLA loci were covered by the typing at four-digit resolution. The later analysis used no new phenotypic data to find candidate immune exposures, relying instead on TCR beta sequences and their occurrence across donors. Among the roughly 380 genotyped donors, under 90% belonged to the genetic ancestry cluster associated with self-reported Caucasian donors. Alongside the repertoire data, information on donor age, sex, ethnicity and CMV serostatus was compiled. In a later genetic analysis, genome-wide SNP genotypes for about 65% of the 666 donors were used, and that subset was treated as a discovery cohort. Besides the first cohort of about 730 subjects, a separate validation cohort made up of some 110 different subjects was used. In a later analysis, previously published TCR beta repertoires from several hundred donors were re-analyzed and high-resolution HLA genotyping was added so that TCR occurrence patterns could be studied. Roughly five DR-DQ haplotypes were handled as single units for association and clustering, since linkage in the cohort was strong. Across some 400 genotyped donors of the cohort, an average of roughly 250,000 unique TCR beta nucleotide sequences per donor were sequenced, and 15% to 20% of those sequences were non-productive. To predict cytomegalovirus infection status, the study combined high-throughput TCR immunosequencing, statistical association of individual TCRs with disease status, and machine learning. Broad study findings and their caveats: Strong co-occurrence of HLA alleles, especially DR and DQ, made assigning TCR associations to individual alleles difficult. Linkage disequilibrium might explain the correlated functional status among segregating V segments, but an unknown experimental factor could not be ruled out. Because the 87-base-pair reads could not distinguish some IMGT-functional V segments, including TRBV6-2 and TRBV6-3, those segments were excluded. Compared with the roughly 670-donor mean, donors in an Asian-associated ancestry cluster had fewer N-insertions in productive TCRs, according to a later genetic analysis. Three of the identified cytomegalovirus-associated TCR beta chains were confirmed in vitro to be specific for cytomegalovirus antigens. A total of 164 TCR beta chains were listed by the study as associated with cytomegalovirus. According to a later analysis, parvovirus B19, influenza, CMV and Epstein-Barr virus appeared linked to several top co-occurrence clusters. Broadly in line with IMGT annotations, most TCR beta V segments showed up in productive rearrangements about 90% or about 30% of the time in an earlier analysis of some 590 of the donors. The sequencing pipeline was judged likely to have produced a cluster of highly shared sequence variants as a technical artifact. It was suggested by the authors that the approach could potentially be generalized to other disease states and immunological phenotypes. The classifier was reported to diagnose cytomegalovirus status with high specificity and sensitivity in both the original cohort and the validation cohort. This cohort had only TCR beta chains sequenced, and the lack of alpha or paired-chain data limited which features could be detected. A later analysis found that most CMV-associated TCR beta chains appeared HLA-restricted, with HLA associations seemingly driven largely by CMV exposure. Because counts were too low, roughly 17 rarely observed V segments, including chromosome 9 orphons, were left out of the earlier analysis of about 500 of the donors. For the cohort, immune exposure information was limited to CMV serostatus. While some public TCRs were present in many individuals, most TCR sequences turned up only very rarely across donors. V-gene and J-gene trimming of TCR beta chains was associated with a missense DCLRE1C variant in a later genetic analysis, and the association was replicated in an independent cohort. HLA typing was unavailable for some donors at each locus, so association tests used only the typed subset. In a later analysis, some 17,000 TCR beta sequences were associated with specific HLA alleles at a false discovery rate of 0.05. Roughly uniform sequencing depth across donors was assumed in presence/absence analyses, although this assumption may not hold. In a later analysis, HLA-associated TCR beta chains showed more clonal expansion and lower generation probabilities than non-associated chains that were equally common. According to a later analysis, TCR association rates differed among HLA loci, with DRB1 alleles showing the most associated TCRs and HLA-C alleles showing the fewest. A further reported finding was that TCR beta sequences accurately predicted the HLA-A and HLA-B alleles for most subjects in the first cohort.

Preparation of the library involved the immunoSEQ multiplex PCR assay. A mixture of 60 forward primers for TCR Vbeta segments and 13 reverse primers for TCR Jbeta segments was used in the multiplex PCR. A multiplex PCR assay on genomic DNA amplified the CDR3 region of rearranged TCR beta genes. On the Illumina HiSeq System, the amplified TCR beta libraries were sequenced as 87-base-pair reads. On the study's bioinformatics: In a later analysis, approximately 74 million unique TCR beta chains were counted across the 500 to 850 repertoires, and approximately 9.9 million of these chains were shared by at least two donors. Raw reads were error-corrected and collapsed into unique sequences with a nearest-neighbor algorithm that merged closely related sequences to remove PCR and sequencing errors. V, D and J gene segments were assigned by aligning CDR3 sequences to IMGT reference sequences. For a sequence to be retained, at least a six-nucleotide match to both a V gene segment and a J gene segment was required. Rearrangements were classified as productive when the CDR3 lacked stop codons and remained in frame with V and J, and all other rearrangements were classified as non-productive. CDR3 was defined according to IMGT convention as the region running from the second conserved V-encoded cysteine to the conserved J-encoded phenylalanine. The earlier analysis of about 590 of the donors excluded sequences that lacked an unambiguous match to a single V gene segment. An earlier analysis of roughly 590 of the donors called V segments functional above 56.7% productive rearrangements and segregating when the between-donor standard deviation exceeded 5%. A statistical classification framework was developed to diagnose cytomegalovirus status using the catalog of TCR beta chain sequences. A later analysis assigned V and J genes by comparing TCR nucleotide sequences with IMGT/GENE-DB human TR gene sequences. The TCRdist pipeline was used in a later analysis to assign CDR3 sequences and most-parsimonious VDJ recombination scenarios. In a later analysis, each TCR beta chain was defined by its CDR3 amino acid sequence together with its V-gene family, and reads without a unique V-gene family were excluded. As a way to deal with suspected cross-contamination and a sequencing artifact, a later analysis dropped 500 to 700 nucleotide sequences that were highly shared and had low generation probability. In a later analysis, a clonal expansion index for each public chain was calculated from normalized within-repertoire ranks of inferred template counts. A later analysis computed generation probabilities with a VDJ recombination model fitted to out-of-frame rearrangements, and checked the results against IGoR. Hypergeometric tests were used in a later analysis to score TCR-TCR, TCR-HLA and TCR-CMV co-occurrence, with a repertoire-size bias correction applied to the TCR pairs. False discovery rates were estimated in a later analysis by permuting HLA or CMV assignments 20 times. A later analysis grouped co-occurring TCRs with DBSCAN, adding TCRdist sequence similarity when clustering within HLA-allele-positive subsets. Co-occurrence clustering excluded repertoires with fewer than 30,000 or more than 120,000 public chains, plus five with anomalous nucleotide sharing. TCRdb retrieved this table from immuneACCESS and kept in-frame rearrangements only. Not all clones are present; in checked studies, unresolved V genes account for under half, and no reason is known for the remainder. From that table come the V and J calls and clone size; the DNA was used to work out D and trimming. This sample gives 90,000 to 100,000 clones in total; roughly 80% of them show up just once. Of the sample, roughly 0.71% is held by the ten largest clones.

In total, fewer than 750 healthy bone marrow donors made up the cohort. Cohort members were all nominally healthy when sampled, although unrecorded immune exposures were likely present. The donor tested CMV seronegative and was one of the 352 seronegative cohort members. Each donor provided a peripheral blood sample, and peripheral blood mononuclear cells were used for TCR beta sequencing. The Qiagen DNeasy Blood Extraction Kit was used to extract genomic DNA from the blood cell samples. The germline V gene sets CDR1 to SGDLS and CDR2 to YYNGEE. V loses 4 bases, J loses 5 bases, and the germline ends lie 15 bases apart. The CDR3, from cysteine to phenylalanine, totals 14 residues. Of all the DNA, just the CDR3 is kept, 42 bases in frame from base 1. As concerns this clone: Its antigen is not yet known. One base away there is no much larger clone; base qualities are not given.

Input material: PBMCs. This clonotype originated in a woman aged 60-75 years in good health and CMV-seronegative. This sequence uses TRBV9 and TRBJ2-5, with TRBD1 perhaps the D gene, on 7 matching bases. The DNA sequence is TGTGCCAGCAGCACCGGACAGGCGGGGGAGACCCAGTACTTC. It specifies CASSTGQAGETQYF.